This TCR beta chain appears in the sequencing data of a study of T cell responses to AZD1222 COVID-19 vaccine. Study-wide results and caveats: Only a handful of AZD1222 recipients, more than five in all, had baseline seropositivity. The donors showed a predominance of white British ancestry and of females, with possible underestimation of clonal diversity. Per reports, nearly half of all spike-specific TCRs target regions that are unmutated in variants.

Some clones are missing from TCRdb's copy, which holds only in-frame ones; the method was immunoSEQ multiplex PCR. The table shows around 120,000 clones, with over 75% occurring only once. The V gene's germline CDR1 is SGHTA and CDR2 FQGTGA. The V gene lost 3 bases and the J gene lost 1 base, with 8 bases spanning the gap. This CDR3 region has 14 residues. Points on this clone: Its antigen is not known.

The J gene is TRBJ2-3, the V gene TRBV7-3; D call uncertain. This clonotype originated in an adult in good health. The input for sequencing was peripheral blood, taken on day 0 of AZD1222 vaccination. As DNA, the CDR3 is TGTGCCAGCAGCTTCCTAAGGGGCACAGATACGCAGTATTTT. Translating gives CASSFLRGTDTQYF.